These 32 T cell receptor beta chains were sequenced from one sample in a study of cytomegalovirus exposure and HLA in healthy donors. The PCR was carried out with 60 Vbeta primers and 13 Jbeta primers. Repertoires were generated with immunoSEQ multiplex PCR, while TCRdb's copy carries only in-frame clones and drops some. The sample data list some 130,000 clones. Specimen: PBMCs. Every receptor here comes from a woman in her forties in good health and CMV-seropositive.

As concerns this clone: This is likely a read error, given that the CDR3 carries no conserved phenylalanine or tryptophan at its end. Written as DNA, the CDR3 is TGTGCCAGCAGTGAAGCGGGGAATTCACCCCTCCACCTT. Its translation is CASSEAGNSPLHL. The rearrangement uses TRBV25-1 and TRBJ1-6; D not certain. Germline CDR1 MGHDK, CDR2 SYGVNS. With 2 bases removed from V and 7 bases from J, the gap between germline ends came to 6 bases. The CDR3 length is 13 residues.

The genes are TRBV18 and TRBJ1-6; D call uncertain. CDR3 length: 14 amino acids. Germline lookup yields CDR1 KGHSH and CDR2 LQKENI. Deletions cut 6 bases from V and 14 bases from J, with 20 bases between. The CDR3 loop is CASSQTGESSTLHF. The CDR3 DNA is TGTGCCAGCTCTCAGACGGGTGAATCGAGCACCCTCCACTTT.

The rearrangement uses TRBV7-7 and TRBJ2-7; 10 bases map to TRBD2. The CDR3 contains 15 residues. In germline, CDR1 is SSHAT, CDR2 FNYEAQ (reference sequence). Germline trimming cut 0 bases from V and 4 bases from J; bases unmatched to any gene: 3. The CDR3 DNA is TGTGCCAGCAGCTTAGCGGCTAGCGGGGGATACGAGCAGTACTTC. This encodes CASSLAASGGYEQYF.

This chain links TRBV15 with TRBJ2-1; D not resolved. Germline V lookup: CDR1 LNHNV, CDR2 YYDKDF (reference sequence). The CDR3 covers 13 residues. V was cut by 0 bases and J by 10 bases, with 10 bases left in between. The CDR3 DNA reads as TGTGCCACCAGCAGAGATCGTGTTCTGGAGCAGTTCTTC. Amino acids: CATSRDRVLEQFF.

This chain joins TRBV6-1 and TRBJ1-1, with 9 bases that match TRBD1. The CDR3 covers 15 residues. Germline lookup yields CDR1 MNHNS and CDR2 SASEGT. V dropped 6 bases and J dropped 1; count of bases not matched to a gene: 6. The CDR3 protein is CASRLWDRENTEAFF. The CDR3 DNA follows: TGTGCCAGCAGGCTATGGGACAGGGAGAACACTGAAGCTTTCTTT.

The V and J genes are TRBV5-4 and TRBJ1-1; D uncertain. The CDR3 is 13 amino acids. Trimming removed 5 bases at V and 8 bases at J, with 16 bases between. In germline, CDR1 is SGHNT, CDR2 YYREEE (reference sequence). CDR3 sequence: CASSLGGGVEAFF. The CDR3 DNA reads TGTGCCAGCAGTCTTGGAGGTGGGGTAGAAGCTTTCTTT.

The chain uses TRBV27 and TRBJ2-1, with TRBD2 as a possible D gene (6 bases). From germline, CDR1 is MNHEY and CDR2 SMNVEV (reference sequence). The CDR3 runs 15 residues. V was shortened by 8 bases and J by 6 bases, with 20 bases between the two germline ends. The chain's CDR3 is CASWPGLLNPNEQFF. CDR3 nucleotides: TGTGCCAGCTGGCCGGGACTCCTTAATCCCAATGAGCAGTTCTTC.

This chain connects TRBV13 to TRBJ1-3; 7 positions agree with TRBD1. The trim removed 4 bases at V and 0 bases at J, leaving 9 bases unmatched. The CDR3 loop spans 17 amino acids. CDR1 is PRHDT and CDR2 is FYEKMQ in the germline V gene (reference sequence). The CDR3 DNA is TGTGCCAGCAGCTCATATGCCGGGACAGCCTCTGGAAACACCATATATTTT. It is translated as CASSSYAGTASGNTIYF.

The J gene is TRBJ2-1, the V gene TRBV7-2; 13 bases map to TRBD2. Per germline, CDR1 SGHTA and CDR2 FQGNSA. This CDR3 has 16 amino acids. Trimming at V came to 5 bases and at J to 7 bases, leaving 8 bases not matched to a gene. For the CDR3, the DNA is TGTGCCAGCAGCCGTTCAGGGACTAGCGGGGTTAATGAGCAGTTCTTC. Residues: CASSRSGTSGVNEQFF.

The V gene is TRBV6-5, the J gene TRBJ2-7, with TRBD2 matching over 7 bases. The CDR3 covers 14 residues. In germline, CDR1 is MNHEY, CDR2 SVGAGI. Trimming at V came to 3 bases and at J to 2 bases, leaving 4 bases not matched to a gene. The CDR3 region has the DNA TGTGCCAGCAGTTATGGGAGGGGAACCTACGAGCAGTACTTC. It translates to CASSYGRGTYEQYF.

V and J are TRBV6-1 and TRBJ1-1; 10 nucleotides line up with TRBD1. V lost 6 bases, J lost 5 bases, and 3 bases stayed unmatched. CDR1 MNHNS and CDR2 SASEGT come from the germline V gene. The CDR3 runs to 13 residues. In DNA form, the CDR3 reads TGTGCCAGCAGCTGGGACAGGGGTACTGAAGCTTTCTTT. This sequence encodes CASSWDRGTEAFF.

The chain is built from TRBV25-1 and TRBJ2-4, with TRBD1 matching 8 bases. CDR1 is MGHDK, CDR2 SYGVNS, per germline. Germline trimming cut 3 bases from V and 6 bases from J; bases unmatched to any gene: 7. The CDR3 runs to 15 residues. CDR3 amino acids: CASSERTGYGNIQYF. The CDR3 bases are TGTGCCAGCAGTGAGCGGACAGGGTATGGAAACATTCAGTACTTC.

This rearrangement joins TRBV4-3 to TRBJ2-2; TRBD2 agrees at 13 bases. V lost 3 bases and J lost 0; bases outside the gene matches: 10. There are 20 residues in the CDR3. Germline CDR1 reads LGHNA; CDR2 reads YSLEER. The CDR3 here is CASSQGLAGRGGANTGELFF. The CDR3 bases are TGCGCCAGCAGCCAGGGACTAGCGGGAAGGGGGGGAGCGAACACCGGGGAGCTGTTTTTT.

The rearrangement joins TRBV6-1 to TRBJ1-5; the match to TRBD1 covers 8 bases. Germline-derived CDR1 and CDR2 are MNHNS and SASEGT. The CDR3 covers 14 residues. The ends lost 10 bases at V and 5 bases at J; junction bases unmatched: 10. The CDR3 region has the DNA TGTGCCACCTTAACGGGACAGGACCATCAGCCCCAGCATTTT. Protein: CATLTGQDHQPQHF.

Of note for this clone: Other DNA sequences in the sample encode the same CDR3. The genes are TRBV11-2 and TRBJ1-1; the D gene is possibly TRBD1 (5 bases). Trimming removed 0 bases from V and 1 base from J, with 6 bases in between. This CDR3 is built from 14 residues. Germline CDR1 reads SGHAT; CDR2 reads FQNNGV. Written as DNA, the CDR3 is TGTGCCAGCAGCTTAGAAAGGGGGAACACTGAAGCTTTCTTT. Amino acid sequence: CASSLERGNTEAFF.

This chain joins TRBV9 and TRBJ2-3, with D maybe TRBD1 (5 bases). Germline V gives CDR1 SGDLS, CDR2 YYNGEE. CDR3 length: 15 residues. V dropped 0 bases and J dropped 2 bases, with 10 bases sitting between them. The CDR3 spells CASSVEQVDTDTQYF. The CDR3 coding sequence is TGTGCCAGCAGCGTAGAACAGGTTGACACAGATACGCAGTATTTT.

The V gene is TRBV27, the J gene TRBJ2-1; maybe TRBD1 (6 bases). There are 16 residues in the CDR3. V was clipped by 0 bases and J by 6 bases, with 15 bases between them. Germline loops: CDR1 MNHEY, CDR2 SMNVEV (reference sequence). The CDR3 DNA is TGTGCCAGCAGTTTATCGGCAGGGGAAAGGGGCAATGAGCAGTTCTTC. The encoded protein is CASSLSAGERGNEQFF.

This chain connects TRBV14 to TRBJ2-1, with TRBD2 identical over 13 bases. This CDR3 region has 14 residues. The V and J ends lost 4 bases and 15 bases, in that order; junction bases with no gene match: 9. Germline values: CDR1 SGHDN, CDR2 FVKESK. The CDR3 DNA reads TGTGCCAGCAGCCCAGGGGGACTAGCGGGAAGGGGGTTCTTC. It yields the protein CASSPGGLAGRGFF.

The chain uses TRBV5-1 and TRBJ2-1; 10 bases map to TRBD2. Germline CDR1 is SGHRS and CDR2 is YFSETQ. With V trimmed by 5 bases and J by 8 bases, 22 bases remained unmatched. The CDR3 consists of 19 residues. The CDR3 sequence: CASRLIPRVPSGRKDEQFF. The CDR3 nucleotides are TGCGCCAGCAGATTAATCCCACGTGTGCCTAGCGGGAGAAAGGATGAGCAGTTCTTC.

The genes are TRBV5-1 and TRBJ2-3, with D unclear. V lost 4 bases and J lost 1, with 10 bases in between. The CDR3 sequence is 14 residues long. Germline CDR1 is SGHRS and CDR2 is YFSETQ. Written as DNA, the CDR3 is TGCGCCAGCAGCACCAGGTACGGCACAGATACGCAGTATTTT. Its translation: CASSTRYGTDTQYF.

The chain recombines TRBV2 with TRBJ2-2, with 11 bases aligning to TRBD2. CDR1 is SNHLY and CDR2 is FYNNEI in the germline V gene. The length of the CDR3 is 15 residues. Trimming at V came to 2 bases and at J to 5 bases, leaving 1 base not matched to a gene. CDR3 in DNA: TGTGCCAGCAGTGAACGACTAGCGGGGACCGGGGAGCTGTTTTTT. Translating gives CASSERLAGTGELFF.

The V and J genes are TRBV6-5 and TRBJ2-4, with TRBD2 matching over 9 bases. This CDR3 is built from 16 residues. Trimming removed 4 bases from V and 2 bases from J; junction bases left unmatched: 6. Germline V gene lookup returns CDR1 MNHEY and CDR2 SVGAGI. CDR3 loop: CASSSPLAGTKNIQYF. In nucleotides, the CDR3 is TGTGCCAGCAGTTCCCCTCTAGCGGGGACCAAAAACATTCAGTACTTC.

The J gene is TRBJ1-3, the V gene TRBV7-6; maybe TRBD1 (6 bases). Germline V gene data show CDR1 as SGHVS and CDR2 as FNYEAQ. The CDR3 runs to 17 residues. V dropped 5 bases and J dropped 3 bases, with 20 bases sitting between them. The CDR3 loop reads CASSRIATGRGGNTIYF. CDR3 in DNA: TGTGCCAGCAGCCGTATTGCGACAGGCCGGGGTGGAAACACCATATATTTT.

The chain joins TRBV9 to TRBJ1-6; possibly TRBD1 for D (6 bases). Germline V CDR1 and CDR2: SGDLS, YYNGEE. The CDR3 consists of 17 residues. V lost 4 bases and J 0 bases, leaving 14 bases between the germline ends. The CDR3 DNA reads as TGTGCCAGCAGCCTGGACAGTAGGAGCTCCTATAATTCACCCCTCCACTTT. This sequence encodes CASSLDSRSSYNSPLHF.

This chain links TRBV28 with TRBJ2-7, with TRBD1 matching 7 bases. The CDR3 is 13 residues long. Germline V gene sequence: CDR1 MDHEN, CDR2 SYDVKM. The V segment lost 6 bases and the J segment 0 bases; nucleotides outside the gene matches: 2. CDR3 coding DNA: TGTGCCAGCAGCTGGGACAGCTCCTACGAGCAGTACTTC. This sequence encodes CASSWDSSYEQYF.

The rearrangement joins TRBV30 to TRBJ2-2, with TRBD2 matching 7 bases. Unmatched junction bases numbered 12, after V lost 3 bases and J lost 5 bases. Germline CDR1 and CDR2: GTSNPN and SVGIG (reference sequence). The length of the CDR3 is 16 residues. The CDR3 loop reads CAWSLTPGLKTGELFF. CDR3 coding DNA: TGTGCCTGGAGCCTAACCCCGGGACTAAAGACCGGGGAGCTGTTTTTT.

This chain links TRBV28 with TRBJ2-2; TRBD1 is a possible D gene (6 bases). V lost 8 bases and J lost 2, with 15 bases in between. Germline V gene lookup returns CDR1 MDHEN and CDR2 SYDVKM. The CDR3 totals 15 residues. The CDR3 reads CASLPTGRNTGELFF. The DNA for the CDR3 is TGTGCCAGCTTACCTACAGGGAGAAACACCGGGGAGCTGTTTTTT.

The CDR3 bases are TGTGCCAGCAGCTTAGCGGGAGGGCCCGTAGAGACCCAGTACTTC. It specifies CASSLAGGPVETQYF. The chain has TRBV5-5 and TRBJ2-5; 10 nucleotides align to TRBD2. The ends lost 2 bases at V and 4 bases at J; junction bases unmatched: 5. In germline, CDR1 is SGHKS, CDR2 YYEKEE (reference sequence). The CDR3 runs to 15 residues.

V usage is TRBV6-1 and J usage is TRBJ1-2; 7 bases agree with TRBD1. Per germline, CDR1 MNHNS and CDR2 SASEGT. Trimming removed 4 bases from V and 4 bases from J; junction bases left unmatched: 9. CDR3 length equals 15 residues. The CDR3 is CASSALAGQTYGYTF. As DNA, the CDR3 is TGTGCCAGCAGTGCCCTGGCGGGACAGACCTATGGCTACACCTTC.

In the case of this clone: Other DNA sequences in this specimen translate into the identical CDR3. The chain links TRBV13 to TRBJ2-2, with 8 nucleotides matching TRBD1. Germline CDR1 is PRHDT and CDR2 is FYEKMQ (reference sequence). V shed 7 bases, J shed 6 bases, and the junction held 13 bases outside the gene matches. This CDR3 has 16 amino acids. The CDR3 DNA is TGTGCCAGCACCTCCTGGACAGGGCAAAAGGCCGGGGAGCTGTTTTTT. Its translation: CASTSWTGQKAGELFF.

This chain links TRBV7-9 with TRBJ1-2; 7 nucleotides match TRBD1. The V gene's germline CDR1 is SEHNR and CDR2 FQNEAQ (reference sequence). The CDR3 runs to 18 residues. V lost 1 base and J lost 0; bases outside the gene matches: 11. This chain's CDR3 is CASSLEGNRGRANYGYTF. In DNA, the CDR3 is TGTGCCAGCAGCTTAGAGGGGAACAGGGGCCGGGCTAACTATGGCTACACCTTC.

The chain employs TRBV10-1 and TRBJ1-6, with TRBD1 as a possible D gene (5 bases). The ends were cut back, 6 bases at V and 7 bases at J, with 13 bases in the middle. CDR3 length: 14 residues. Germline V lookup: CDR1 WNHNN, CDR2 SYGVQD (reference sequence). The CDR3 nucleotides read TGCGCCAGCAGCCCGGGACTGGAAAATTCACCCCTCCACTTT. Amino acids: CASSPGLENSPLHF.